The source of this T cell receptor beta chain is a study of T cell changes during pregnancy in multiple sclerosis. There are 14 residues in the CDR3. With 6 bases clipped from V and 7 bases from J, the junction kept 6 bases outside the gene matches. CDR1 is MNHNY and CDR2 is SVGAGI in the germline V gene (reference sequence). Method: immunoSEQ multiplex PCR; TCRdb's copy keeps in-frame clones and lacks some. The sample holds 130,000 or so clones, roughly 97% seen once. The starting material was peripheral blood, obtained after pregnancy. This receptor was taken from a female donor with multiple sclerosis, enrolled in a pregnancy study. The V and J genes are TRBV6-6 and TRBJ2-2; 9 nucleotides align to TRBD1. The CDR3 DNA is TGTGCCAGCAGGGACAGGGGCAGTGGCGGGGAGCTGTTTTTT. This gives the protein CASRDRGSGGELFF.